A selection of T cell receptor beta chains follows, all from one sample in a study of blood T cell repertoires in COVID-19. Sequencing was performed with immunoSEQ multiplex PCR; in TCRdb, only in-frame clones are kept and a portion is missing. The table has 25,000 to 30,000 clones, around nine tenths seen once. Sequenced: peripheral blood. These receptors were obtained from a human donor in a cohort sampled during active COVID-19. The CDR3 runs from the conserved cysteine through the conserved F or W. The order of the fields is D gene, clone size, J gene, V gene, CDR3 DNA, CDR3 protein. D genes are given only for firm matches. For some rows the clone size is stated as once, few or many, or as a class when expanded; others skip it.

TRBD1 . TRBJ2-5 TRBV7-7 TGTGCCAGCAGCCCGGGACAGGGGCAACAAGAGACCCAGTACTTC CASSPGQGQQETQYF
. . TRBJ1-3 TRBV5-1 TGCGCCAGCACGCCGTCTGGGGCGGCTGGAAACACCATATATTTT CASTPSGAAGNTIYF
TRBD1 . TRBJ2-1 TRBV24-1 TGTGCCACCAGTGACCCAAAACAGGGGAGCTTCTACAATGAGCAGTTCTTC CATSDPKQGSFYNEQFF
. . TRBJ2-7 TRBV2 TGTGCCAGCAGCCCGGTAGCGGCTGGTTACTACGAGCAGTACTTC CASSPVAAGYYEQYF
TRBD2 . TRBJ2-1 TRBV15 TGTGCCACCAGCCGAGGTGGGACTAGCGGGAGTGAGCAGTTCTTC CATSRGGTSGSEQFF
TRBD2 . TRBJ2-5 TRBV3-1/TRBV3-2 TGTGCCAGCAGCCAAGATCTAGAAGCTAGCGGGATATTCGGGCAAGAGACCCAGTACTTC CASSQDLEASGIFGQETQYF
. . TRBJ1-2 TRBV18 TGTGCCAGCTCACCATCGTGGACAGACAACTATGGCTACACCTTC CASSPSWTDNYGYTF
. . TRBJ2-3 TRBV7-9 TGTGCCAGCAGCTTTTCGGGACTCGTCACAGATACGCAGTATTTT CASSFSGLVTDTQYF
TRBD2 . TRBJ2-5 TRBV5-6 TGTGCCAGCAGCTCCCCAGGACGGGGGGGGGCAGAGACCCAGTACTTC CASSSPGRGGAETQYF
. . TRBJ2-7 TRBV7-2 TGTGCCAGCAGCTTTCCTGGGGTGGGGCCCTACGAGCAGTACTTC CASSFPGVGPYEQYF
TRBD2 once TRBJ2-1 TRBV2 TGTGCCAGCCGGGGGGTTCCTGAGCAGTTCTTC CASRGVPEQFF